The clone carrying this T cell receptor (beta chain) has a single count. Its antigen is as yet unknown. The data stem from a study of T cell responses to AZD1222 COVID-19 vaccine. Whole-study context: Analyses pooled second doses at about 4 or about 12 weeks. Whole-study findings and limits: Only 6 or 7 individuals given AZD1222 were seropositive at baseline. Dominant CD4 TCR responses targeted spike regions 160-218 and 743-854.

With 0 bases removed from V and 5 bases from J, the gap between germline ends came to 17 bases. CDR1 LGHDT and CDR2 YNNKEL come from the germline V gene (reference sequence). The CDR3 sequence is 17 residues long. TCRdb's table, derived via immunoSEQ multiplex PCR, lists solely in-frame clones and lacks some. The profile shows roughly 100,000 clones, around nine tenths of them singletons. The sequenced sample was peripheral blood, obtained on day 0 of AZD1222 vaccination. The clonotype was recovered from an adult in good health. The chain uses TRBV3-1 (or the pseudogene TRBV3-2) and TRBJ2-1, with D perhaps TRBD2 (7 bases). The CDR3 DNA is TGTGCCAGCAGCCAAGAGATAGGTTGGGGGGGCAACAATGAGCAGTTCTTC. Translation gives CASSQEIGWGGNNEQFF.